A single sample gave rise to the 15 T cell receptor beta chains below, sequenced in a study of identical twins. TCRdb reprocessed the 5' RACE reads with MiXCR, giving one entry per CDR3 protein. The repertoire includes about 470,000 distinct CDR3 sequences, 24% of them detected once, and 2.5% to 3.5% sits in the top ten. These records were also assigned to another study, of T cells expressing NK-cell markers.

Input material: CD4+ T cells sorted from blood. These receptors were obtained from a woman aged 18-29 years in good health.

This clonotype turned up a few times. The rearrangement uses TRBV28 and TRBJ2-7, with D possibly TRBD1 on 6 matching bases. The V end lost 0 bases, the J end lost 6 bases, and 9 bases lay between the germline ends. The CDR3 loop spans 13 amino acids. Germline CDR1 is MDHEN and CDR2 is SYDVKM. CDR3 DNA sequence: TGTGCCAGCAGTTTATGGGACAGCCCCGAGCAGTACTTC. It is translated as CASSLWDSPEQYF.

The rearrangement joins TRBV7-2 to TRBJ2-1; D is perhaps TRBD1 or TRBD2 (5 bases each). Trimming removed 3 bases from V and 9 bases from J, with 12 bases in between. The CDR3 spans 13 residues. Germline values: CDR1 SGHTA, CDR2 FQGNSA. CDR3 sequence: CASSLEMRGEQFF. The CDR3 bases are TGTGCCAGCAGCTTGGAGATGAGGGGTGAGCAGTTCTTC.

The chain employs TRBV29-1 and TRBJ1-6; 7 positions match TRBD1. The CDR3 extends over 13 amino acids. Per the germline V gene, CDR1 is SQVTM and CDR2 is ANQGSEA. The V segment lost 5 bases and the J segment 10 bases; nucleotides outside the gene matches: 8. CDR3 in DNA: TGCAGCGTTTCGACAGGGTTGGTGTCACCCCTCCACTTT. Protein sequence: CSVSTGLVSPLHF.

The table lists this clonotype with a few counts. This chain uses TRBV20-1 with TRBJ1-1; D unresolved. The CDR3 has 12 amino acids. V lost 3 bases and J 5 bases, leaving 10 bases between the germline ends. Germline V lookup: CDR1 DFQATT, CDR2 SNEGSKA (reference sequence). The CDR3 protein is CSARFLETEAFF. The CDR3 bases are TGCAGTGCTAGGTTTTTAGAAACTGAAGCTTTCTTT.

This clonotype was picked up a small number of times. This chain uses TRBV29-1 with TRBJ2-3; 7 positions agree with TRBD2. J gave up 0 bases and V 4 bases, and 7 bases lay outside the gene matches. The germline gives CDR1 SQVTM, CDR2 ANQGSEA. The CDR3 runs to 15 residues. In DNA, the CDR3 is TGCAGCGTTGGCGGGAGCGGATCTAGCACAGATACGCAGTATTTT. The encoded protein is CSVGGSGSSTDTQYF.

The chain links TRBV20-1 to TRBJ2-1, with 13 bases aligning to TRBD2. The CDR3 is 18 amino acids. Germline CDR1 reads DFQATT; CDR2 reads SNEGSKA (reference sequence). V shed 3 bases, J shed 7 bases, and the junction held 15 bases outside the gene matches. The CDR3 protein is CSASRTSGSNVGRNEQFF. The DNA for the CDR3 is TGCAGTGCTAGCAGGACTAGCGGGAGCAACGTTGGAAGAAATGAGCAGTTCTTC.

The chain recombines TRBV11-2 with TRBJ2-3; unclear D gene. Germline V gene sequence: CDR1 SGHAT, CDR2 FQNNGV. V was clipped by 6 bases and J by 2 bases, with 12 bases between them. CDR3 size: 14 residues. The CDR3 sequence is CASRAPYPTDTQYF. As DNA, the CDR3 is TGTGCCAGCAGGGCGCCGTACCCCACAGATACGCAGTATTTT. Looking up the rest from reference TRBV11-2 and TRBJ2-3 gives the full variable domain: EAGVAQSPRYKIIEKRQSVAFWCNPISGHATLYWYQQILGQGPKLLIQFQNNGVVDDSQLPKDRFSAERLKGVDSTLKIQPAKLEDSAVYLCASRAPYPTDTQYFGPGTRLTVL.

This chain connects TRBV20-1 to TRBJ2-1; 8 bases map to TRBD2. The CDR3 has 14 residues. The junction had 10 bases not matched to a gene; V was cut back by 5 bases and J by 7 bases. Germline assignment: CDR1 DFQATT and CDR2 SNEGSKA (reference sequence). The CDR3 nucleotides read TGCAGTGCTTACCCGGGACTAGGGGTGAATGAGCAGTTCTTC. Translation: CSAYPGLGVNEQFF.

This clonotype has a handful of counts. V and J are TRBV5-6 and TRBJ2-1; 9 positions agree with TRBD2. V lost 4 bases to trimming and J lost 12 bases; unmatched junction nucleotides: 11. The CDR3 runs to 14 residues. In germline, CDR1 is SGHDT, CDR2 YYEEEE. This CDR3 reads CASSLAGSRGRQFF. The DNA for the CDR3 is TGTGCCAGCAGCCTAGCGGGGAGTAGGGGAAGGCAGTTCTTC.

The chain has TRBV5-1 and TRBJ2-5; a weak D match, TRBD2 (6 bases). The ends were cut back, 1 base at V and 8 bases at J, with 15 bases in the middle. The CDR3 sequence is 14 residues long. Per germline, CDR1 SGHRS and CDR2 YFSETQ. CDR3 sequence reads: CASSLPGTVETQYF. The CDR3 region has the DNA TGCGCCAGCAGCTTGCCGGGGACTGTGGAAACCCAGTACTTC. The full variable domain, its missing parts supplied by reference TRBV5-1 and TRBJ2-5, is KAGVTQTPRYLIKTRGQQVTLSCSPISGHRSVSWYQQTPGQGLQFLFEYFSETQRNKGNFPGRFSGRQFSNSRSEMNVSTLELGDSALYLCASSLPGTVETQYFGPGTRLLVL.

This chain links TRBV7-2 with TRBJ1-5, with D maybe TRBD1 (5 bases). Germline values: CDR1 SGHTA, CDR2 FQGNSA. The CDR3 has 13 residues. V lost 4 bases, J lost 6 bases, and 10 bases lay in between. Here the CDR3 DNA reads TGTGCCAGCAGCTCGGTTAGGGGTCAGCCCCAGCATTTT. It is translated as CASSSVRGQPQHF.

The V and J genes are TRBV14 and TRBJ1-2; the D is unclear. The CDR3 is 14 amino acids. Trimming stripped 2 bases from V and 4 bases from J, with 11 bases between. The germline gives CDR1 SGHDN, CDR2 FVKESK. Here the CDR3 reads CASSQREFLYGYTF. CDR3 coding DNA: TGTGCCAGCAGCCAAAGGGAGTTCCTCTATGGCTACACCTTC. The full variable domain, its missing parts supplied by reference TRBV14 and TRBJ1-2, is EAGVTQFPSHSVIEKGQTVTLRCDPISGHDNLYWYRRVMGKEIKFLLHFVKESKQDESGMPNNRFLAERTGGTYSTLKVQPAELEDSGVYFCASSQREFLYGYTFGSGTRLTVV.

This chain links TRBV14 with TRBJ2-7; D unclear. The germline gives CDR1 SGHDN, CDR2 FVKESK. The germline V and J ends were trimmed by 0 bases and 1 base, with 13 bases remaining between them. The CDR3 totals 16 residues. The CDR3 spells CASSQDGPWESYEQYF. The DNA for the CDR3 is TGTGCCAGCAGCCAAGACGGACCCTGGGAATCCTACGAGCAGTACTTC.

The rearrangement links TRBV3-1 to TRBJ2-5; D gene unclear. Per the germline V gene, CDR1 is LGHDT and CDR2 is YNNKEL (reference sequence). This CDR3 contains 13 residues. V lost 2 bases to trimming and J lost 4 bases, with 8 bases between them. The CDR3 DNA reads TGTGCCAGCAGCCAAAGGAAAGTAGAGACCCAGTACTTC. It yields the protein CASSQRKVETQYF.

This clonotype was observed a few times. The V gene is TRBV5-1, the J gene TRBJ2-1; 7 nucleotides align to TRBD2. J lost 7 bases, V lost 4 bases, and 14 bases had no gene match. The V gene's germline CDR1 is SGHRS and CDR2 YFSETQ. The CDR3 has 16 amino acids. The CDR3 sequence is CASSPGSGGRKNEQFF. The CDR3 region has the DNA TGCGCCAGCAGCCCGGGATCAGGCGGGAGAAAGAATGAGCAGTTCTTC.